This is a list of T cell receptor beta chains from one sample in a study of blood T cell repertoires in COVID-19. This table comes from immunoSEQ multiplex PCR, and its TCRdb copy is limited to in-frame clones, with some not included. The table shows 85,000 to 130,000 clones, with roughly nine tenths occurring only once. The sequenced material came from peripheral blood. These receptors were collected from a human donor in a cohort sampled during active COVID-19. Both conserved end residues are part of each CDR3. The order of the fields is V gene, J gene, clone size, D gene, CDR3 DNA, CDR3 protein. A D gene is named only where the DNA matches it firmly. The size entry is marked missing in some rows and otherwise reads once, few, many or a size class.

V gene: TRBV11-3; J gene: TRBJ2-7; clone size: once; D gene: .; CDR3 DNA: TGTGCCAGCAGCTTAGTCGGCGCGAGCGGAGAGCAGTACTTC; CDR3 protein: CASSLVGASGEQYF
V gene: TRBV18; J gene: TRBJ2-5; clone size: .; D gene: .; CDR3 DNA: TGTGCCAGCTCACCACAGGGGACTTCTCAAGAGACCCAGTACTTC; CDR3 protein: CASSPQGTSQETQYF
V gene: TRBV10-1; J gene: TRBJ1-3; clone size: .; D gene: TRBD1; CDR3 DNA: TGCGCCAGCAGTGATCCCCCGGACAGGGTATGTGGAAACACCATATATTTT; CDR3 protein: CASSDPPDRVCGNTIYF
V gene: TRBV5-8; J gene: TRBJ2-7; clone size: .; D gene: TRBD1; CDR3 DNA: TGTGCCAGCAGCTTGGAGGCCGGACAGGTCTACGAGCAGTACTTC; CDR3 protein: CASSLEAGQVYEQYF
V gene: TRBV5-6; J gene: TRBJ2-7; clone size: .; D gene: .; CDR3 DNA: TGTGCCAGCAGCTTCGTCCACGAGCAGTACTTC; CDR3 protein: CASSFVHEQYF
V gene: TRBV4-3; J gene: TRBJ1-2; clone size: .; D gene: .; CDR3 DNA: TGCGCCAGCAGCCACTCCACAGGCTCCTATGGCTACACCTTC; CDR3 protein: CASSHSTGSYGYTF
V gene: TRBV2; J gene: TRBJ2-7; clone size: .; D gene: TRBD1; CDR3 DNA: TGTGCCAGCAGAGACTTTGACAGGGCCGAGCAGTACTTC; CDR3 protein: CASRDFDRAEQYF
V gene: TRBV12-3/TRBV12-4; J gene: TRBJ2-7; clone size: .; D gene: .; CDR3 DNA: TGTGCCACCGCGACAGGTCCCTATTACGAGCAGTACTTC; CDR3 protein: CATATGPYYEQYF
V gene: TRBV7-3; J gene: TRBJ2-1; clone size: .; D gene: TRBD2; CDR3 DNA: TGTGCCAGCAGCCCTTCAGCGGGGATATACAATGAGCAGTTCTTC; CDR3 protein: CASSPSAGIYNEQFF
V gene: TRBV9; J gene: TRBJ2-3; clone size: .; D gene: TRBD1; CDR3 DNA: TGTGCCAGCAGCGAGGACAGGGGGCATCGGACAGATACGCAGTATTTT; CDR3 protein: CASSEDRGHRTDTQYF
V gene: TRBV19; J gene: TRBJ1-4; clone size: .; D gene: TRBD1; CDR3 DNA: TGTGCCAGTGCCCGTCCAGGGGGTAATGAAAAACTGTTTTTT; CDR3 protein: CASARPGGNEKLFF
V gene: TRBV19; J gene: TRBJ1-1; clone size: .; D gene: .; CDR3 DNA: TGTGCCAGTAAAGTCGGGATTAACACTGAAGCTTTCTTT; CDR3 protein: CASKVGINTEAFF
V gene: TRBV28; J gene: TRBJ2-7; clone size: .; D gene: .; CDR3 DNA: TGTGCCAGCAGTTCCCCCGGGGGACCCTACGAGCAGTACTTC; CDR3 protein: CASSSPGGPYEQYF
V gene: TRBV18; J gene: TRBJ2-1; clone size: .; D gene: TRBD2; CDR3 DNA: TGTGCCAGCTCATCGGGACTAGCGGGAGACGAGCAGTTCTTC; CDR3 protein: CASSSGLAGDEQFF
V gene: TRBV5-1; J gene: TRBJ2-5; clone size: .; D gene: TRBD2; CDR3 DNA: TGCGCCAGCAGCCACGATTGGGCAGCGGGGCAAGAGACCCAGTACTTC; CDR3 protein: CASSHDWAAGQETQYF
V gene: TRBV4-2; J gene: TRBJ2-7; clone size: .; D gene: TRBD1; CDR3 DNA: TGTGCCAGCAGCCAAGAAGACAGGGGTTACGGCGAGCAGTACTTC; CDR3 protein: CASSQEDRGYGEQYF